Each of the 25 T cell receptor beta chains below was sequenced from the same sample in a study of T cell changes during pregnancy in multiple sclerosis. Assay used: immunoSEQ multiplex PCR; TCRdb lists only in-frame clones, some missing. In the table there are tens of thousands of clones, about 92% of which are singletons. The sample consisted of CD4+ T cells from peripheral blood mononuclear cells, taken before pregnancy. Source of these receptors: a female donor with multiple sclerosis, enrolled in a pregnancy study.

The CDR3 loop is CASMAGLSRAFF. Written as DNA, the CDR3 is TGTGCCAGCATGGCAGGGTTGTCGAGGGCTTTCTTT. V gene TRBV6-1 combines with J gene TRBJ1-1; TRBD1 might be the D (5 bases). From germline, CDR1 is MNHNS and CDR2 SASEGT. V was cut by 7 bases and J by 11 bases, with 17 bases left in between. This CDR3 is built from 12 residues.

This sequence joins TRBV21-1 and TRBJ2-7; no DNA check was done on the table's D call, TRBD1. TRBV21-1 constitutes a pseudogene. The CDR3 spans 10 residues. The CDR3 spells CASDIRDRDF. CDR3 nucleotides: TGTGCCAGCGACATCCGGGACAGGGACTTC.

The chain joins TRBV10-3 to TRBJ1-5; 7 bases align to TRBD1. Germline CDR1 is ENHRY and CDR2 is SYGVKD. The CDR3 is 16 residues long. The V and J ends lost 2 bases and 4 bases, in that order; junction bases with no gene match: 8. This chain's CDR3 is CAISEESGQRNQPQHF. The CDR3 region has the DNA TGTGCCATCAGTGAGGAATCGGGACAGAGGAATCAGCCCCAGCATTTT.

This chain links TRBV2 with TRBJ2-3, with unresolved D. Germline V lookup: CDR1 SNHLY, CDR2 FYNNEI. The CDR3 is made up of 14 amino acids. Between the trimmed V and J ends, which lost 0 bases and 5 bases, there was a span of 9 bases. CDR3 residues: CASSEAISGDTQYF. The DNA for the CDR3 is TGTGCCAGCAGTGAAGCGATCTCGGGAGATACGCAGTATTTT.

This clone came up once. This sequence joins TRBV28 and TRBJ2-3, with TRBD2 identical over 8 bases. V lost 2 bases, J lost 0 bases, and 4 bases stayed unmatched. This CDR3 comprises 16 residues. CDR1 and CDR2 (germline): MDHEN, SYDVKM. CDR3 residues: CASSLDSGRSTDTQYF. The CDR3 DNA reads TGTGCCAGCAGTTTAGACAGCGGGAGAAGCACAGATACGCAGTATTTT.

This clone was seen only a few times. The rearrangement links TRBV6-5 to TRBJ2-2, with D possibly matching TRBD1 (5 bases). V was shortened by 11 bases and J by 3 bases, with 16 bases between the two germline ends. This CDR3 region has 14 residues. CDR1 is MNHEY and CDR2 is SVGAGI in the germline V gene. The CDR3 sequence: CAARIGADTGELFF. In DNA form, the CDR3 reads TGTGCCGCAAGGATAGGGGCGGACACCGGGGAGCTGTTTTTT.

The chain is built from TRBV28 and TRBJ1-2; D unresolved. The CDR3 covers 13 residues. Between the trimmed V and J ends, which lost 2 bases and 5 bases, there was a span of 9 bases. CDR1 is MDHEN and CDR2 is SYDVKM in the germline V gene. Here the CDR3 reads CASSLPLSYGYTF. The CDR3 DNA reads TGTGCCAGCAGTTTACCCCTCTCTTATGGCTACACCTTC.

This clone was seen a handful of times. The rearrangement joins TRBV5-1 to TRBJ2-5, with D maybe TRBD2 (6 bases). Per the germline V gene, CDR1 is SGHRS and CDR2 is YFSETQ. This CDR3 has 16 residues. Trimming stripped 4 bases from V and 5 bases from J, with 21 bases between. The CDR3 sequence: CASSGTGGNVQETQYF. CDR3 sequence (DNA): TGCGCCAGCAGCGGTACGGGCGGGAACGTCCAGGAGACCCAGTACTTC.

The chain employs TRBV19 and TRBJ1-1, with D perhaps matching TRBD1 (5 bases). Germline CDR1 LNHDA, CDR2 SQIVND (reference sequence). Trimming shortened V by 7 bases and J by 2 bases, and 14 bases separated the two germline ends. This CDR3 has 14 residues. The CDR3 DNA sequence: TGTGCCAGTATTAAGCAGGGAGGAAACACTGAAGCTTTCTTT. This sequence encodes CASIKQGGNTEAFF.

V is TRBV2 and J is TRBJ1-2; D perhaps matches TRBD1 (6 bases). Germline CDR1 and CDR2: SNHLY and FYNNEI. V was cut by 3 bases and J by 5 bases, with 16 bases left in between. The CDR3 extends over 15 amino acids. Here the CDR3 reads CASSDFAGAWYGYTF. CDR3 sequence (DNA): TGTGCCAGCAGTGATTTTGCGGGGGCCTGGTATGGCTACACCTTC.

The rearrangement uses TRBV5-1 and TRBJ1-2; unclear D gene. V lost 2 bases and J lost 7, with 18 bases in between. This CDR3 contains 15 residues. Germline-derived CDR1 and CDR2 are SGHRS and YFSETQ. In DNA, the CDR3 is TGCGCCAGCAGCTTAGAGGCTTCGGGTCTGGGTGGCTACACCTTC. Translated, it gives CASSLEASGLGGYTF.

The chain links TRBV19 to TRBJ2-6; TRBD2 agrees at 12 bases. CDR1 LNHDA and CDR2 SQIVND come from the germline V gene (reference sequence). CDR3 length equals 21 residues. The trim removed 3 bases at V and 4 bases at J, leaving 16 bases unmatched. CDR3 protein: CASSIRLAGVGPLGGANVLTF. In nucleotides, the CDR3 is TGTGCCAGTAGTATCCGACTAGCGGGAGTAGGCCCGCTGGGGGGGGCCAACGTCCTGACTTTC.

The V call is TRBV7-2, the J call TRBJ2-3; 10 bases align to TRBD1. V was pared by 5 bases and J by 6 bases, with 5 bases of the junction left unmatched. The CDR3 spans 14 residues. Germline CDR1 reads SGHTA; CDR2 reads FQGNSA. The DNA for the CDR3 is TGTGCCAGCAGCCCGACAGGGGGCAAGGATACGCAGTATTTT. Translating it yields CASSPTGGKDTQYF.

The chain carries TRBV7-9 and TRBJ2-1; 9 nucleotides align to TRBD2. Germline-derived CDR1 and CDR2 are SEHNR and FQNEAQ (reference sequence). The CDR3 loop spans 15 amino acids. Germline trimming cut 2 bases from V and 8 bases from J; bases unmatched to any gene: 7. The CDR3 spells CASSLREREVYEQFF. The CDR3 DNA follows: TGTGCCAGCAGCTTACGCGAGCGGGAGGTCTATGAGCAGTTCTTC.

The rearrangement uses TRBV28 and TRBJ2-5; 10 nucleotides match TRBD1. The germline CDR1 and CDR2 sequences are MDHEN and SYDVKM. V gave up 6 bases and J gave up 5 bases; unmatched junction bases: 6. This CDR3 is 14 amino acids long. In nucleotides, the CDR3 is TGTGCCAGCAGCCTGACAGGGGGCGGCGAGACCCAGTACTTC. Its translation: CASSLTGGGETQYF.

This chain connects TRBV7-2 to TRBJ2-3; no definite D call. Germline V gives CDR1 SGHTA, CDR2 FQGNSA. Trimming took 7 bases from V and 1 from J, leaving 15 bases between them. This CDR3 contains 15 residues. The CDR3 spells CASTTTPSRTDTQYF. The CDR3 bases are TGTGCCAGCACCACGACTCCTTCCCGCACAGATACGCAGTATTTT.

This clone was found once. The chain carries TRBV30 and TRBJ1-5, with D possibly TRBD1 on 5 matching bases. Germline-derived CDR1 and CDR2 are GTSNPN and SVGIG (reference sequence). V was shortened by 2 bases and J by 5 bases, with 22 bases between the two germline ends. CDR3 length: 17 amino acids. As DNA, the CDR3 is TGTGCCTGGAGTCACAACGGAGGGGCTTTTCTCTATCAGCCCCAGCATTTT. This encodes CAWSHNGGAFLYQPQHF.

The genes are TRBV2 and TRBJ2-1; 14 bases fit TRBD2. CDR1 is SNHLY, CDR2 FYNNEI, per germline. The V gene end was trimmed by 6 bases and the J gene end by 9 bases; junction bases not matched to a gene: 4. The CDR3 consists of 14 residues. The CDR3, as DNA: TGTGCCAGCAGGGGACTAGCGGGAGTGATTGAGCAGTTCTTC. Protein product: CASRGLAGVIEQFF.

CDR3 nucleotides: TGTGCCAGCAGCTTAACGGGGGGCGCAGATACGCAGTATTTT. Translated, it gives CASSLTGGADTQYF. The rearrangement links TRBV7-9 to TRBJ2-3, with D perhaps matching TRBD2 (7 bases). V shed 2 bases and J shed 4 bases, with 10 bases lying between them. This CDR3 is 14 amino acids long. Germline V gives CDR1 SEHNR, CDR2 FQNEAQ (reference sequence).

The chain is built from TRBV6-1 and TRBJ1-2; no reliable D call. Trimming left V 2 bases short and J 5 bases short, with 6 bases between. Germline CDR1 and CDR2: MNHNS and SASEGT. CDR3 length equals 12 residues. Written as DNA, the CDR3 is TGTGCCAGCAGTGAACTCAGATATGGCTACACCTTC. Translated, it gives CASSELRYGYTF.

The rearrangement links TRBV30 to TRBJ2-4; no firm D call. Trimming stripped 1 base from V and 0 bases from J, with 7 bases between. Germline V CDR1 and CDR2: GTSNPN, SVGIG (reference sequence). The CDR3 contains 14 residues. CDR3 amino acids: CAWSEHLAKNIQYF. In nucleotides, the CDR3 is TGTGCCTGGAGTGAACACCTAGCCAAAAACATTCAGTACTTC. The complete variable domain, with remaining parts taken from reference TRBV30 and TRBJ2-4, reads SQTIHQWPATLVQPVGSPLSLECTVEGTSNPNLYWYRQAAGRGLQLLFYSVGIGQISSEVPQNLSASRPQDRQFILSSKKLLLSDSGFYLCAWSEHLAKNIQYFGAGTRLSVL.

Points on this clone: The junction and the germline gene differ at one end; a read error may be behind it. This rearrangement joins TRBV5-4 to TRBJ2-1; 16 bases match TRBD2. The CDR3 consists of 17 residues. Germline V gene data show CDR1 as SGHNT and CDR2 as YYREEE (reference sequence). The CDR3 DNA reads TGTGCCAGCAGCGACGGGACTAGCGGGAGGGCCTACCATGAGCAGTTCTTC. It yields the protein CASSDGTSGRAYHEQFF. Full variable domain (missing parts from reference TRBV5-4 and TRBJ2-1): ETGVTQSPTHLIKTRGQQVTLRCSSQSGHNTVSWYQQALGQGPQFIFQYYREEENGRGNFPPRFSGLQFPNYSSELNVNALELDDSALYLCASSDGTSGRAYHEQFFGPGTRLTVL.

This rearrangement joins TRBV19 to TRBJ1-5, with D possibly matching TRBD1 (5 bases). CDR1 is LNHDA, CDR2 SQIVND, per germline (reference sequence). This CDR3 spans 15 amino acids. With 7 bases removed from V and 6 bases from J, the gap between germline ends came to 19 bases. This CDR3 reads CASNDSPRVSQPQHF. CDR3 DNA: TGTGCCAGTAATGATTCCCCCAGGGTCTCTCAGCCCCAGCATTTT.

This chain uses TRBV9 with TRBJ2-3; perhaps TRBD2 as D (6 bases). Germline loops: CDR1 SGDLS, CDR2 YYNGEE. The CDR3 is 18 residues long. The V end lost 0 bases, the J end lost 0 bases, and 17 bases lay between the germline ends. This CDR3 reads CASSVGVISGTSTDTQYF. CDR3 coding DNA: TGTGCCAGCAGCGTAGGGGTCATTAGCGGTACTAGCACAGATACGCAGTATTTT.

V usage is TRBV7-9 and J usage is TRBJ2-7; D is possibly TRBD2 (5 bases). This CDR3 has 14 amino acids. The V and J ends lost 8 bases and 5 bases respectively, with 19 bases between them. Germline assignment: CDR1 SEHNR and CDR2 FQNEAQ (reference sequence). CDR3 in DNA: TGTGCCAGCCCCCCGTGGCTAGCTGGAAACGAGCAGTACTTC. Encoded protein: CASPPWLAGNEQYF.